Listed here are 15 T cell receptor beta chains from one sample, sequenced in a study of control samples from healthy donors and cancer patients. Method: immunoSEQ multiplex PCR; TCRdb's copy keeps in-frame clones and lacks some. The table has 95,000 to 150,000 clones, 90% to 95% seen once; the top ten hold less than 9.5%. The specimen sequenced was blood. These receptors all come from a young woman in good health.

This sequence joins TRBV6-5 and TRBJ2-7, with D unresolved. This CDR3 spans 13 amino acids. The V gene's germline CDR1 is MNHEY and CDR2 SVGAGI. Trimming removed 2 bases from V and 3 bases from J, with 8 bases in between. The CDR3 loop reads CASSYASRYEQYF. The CDR3 DNA follows: TGTGCCAGCAGTTACGCCTCCCGCTACGAGCAGTACTTC.

The V and J genes are TRBV18 and TRBJ2-7; weak D call: TRBD1 (5 bases). V shed 2 bases and J shed 5 bases, with 22 bases lying between them. CDR3 length: 17 residues. Germline CDR1 reads KGHSH; CDR2 reads LQKENI. In DNA, the CDR3 is TGTGCCAGCTCACCATATGGCCCCCGGCAGGGCATGCACGAGCAGTACTTC. This encodes CASSPYGPRQGMHEQYF.

V is TRBV9 and J is TRBJ1-5; TRBD1 is a possible D gene (5 bases). The CDR3 consists of 14 residues. Between the trimmed V and J ends, which lost 0 bases and 5 bases, there was a span of 9 bases. The germline CDR1 and CDR2 sequences are SGDLS and YYNGEE. CDR3 sequence: CASSVDEGYQPQHF. Written as DNA, the CDR3 is TGTGCCAGCAGCGTAGACGAGGGGTATCAGCCCCAGCATTTT. Full variable domain (missing parts from reference TRBV9 and TRBJ1-5): DSGVTQTPKHLITATGQRVTLRCSPRSGDLSVYWYQQSLDQGLQFLIQYYNGEERAKGNILERFSAQQFPDLHSELNLSSLELGDSALYFCASSVDEGYQPQHFGDGTRLSIL.

The chain links TRBV30 to TRBJ2-7; TRBD1 is a possible D gene (6 bases). The germline gives CDR1 GTSNPN, CDR2 SVGIG (reference sequence). Trimming left V 8 bases short and J 0 bases short, with 17 bases between. The CDR3 consists of 14 residues. The CDR3 region is CARHQGTVSYEQYF. Here the CDR3 DNA reads TGTGCCCGGCATCAGGGGACCGTCTCCTACGAGCAGTACTTC.

The chain has TRBV5-3 and TRBJ1-6; TRBD1 agrees at 9 bases. TRBV5-3 is identified as an open reading frame with a role that is uncertain. CDR3 length: 17 residues. Germline trimming cut 4 bases from V and 10 bases from J; bases unmatched to any gene: 15. The chain's CDR3 is CARSHTDPGQGGSPLHF. For the CDR3, the DNA is TGTGCCAGAAGCCACACTGATCCGGGACAGGGAGGCTCACCCCTCCACTTT.

As concerns this clone: Other DNA sequences of this sample code for an identical CDR3. The V call is TRBV6-5, the J call TRBJ2-7; TRBD1 might be the D (5 bases). V lost 6 bases and J 1 base, leaving 10 bases between the germline ends. Germline V gene lookup returns CDR1 MNHEY and CDR2 SVGAGI. This CDR3 is 13 amino acids long. The CDR3 here is CASSGQGSYEQYF. DNA of the CDR3: TGTGCCAGCAGCGGGCAGGGATCCTACGAGCAGTACTTC.

This clone was seen once. Written as DNA, the CDR3 is TGCGCCAGCAGCCAGGATCCCGGACAGAGCTCCTACAATGAGCAGTTCTTC. Translated, it gives CASSQDPGQSSYNEQFF. This sequence joins TRBV4-1 and TRBJ2-1; D may be TRBD1 (6 bases). The CDR3 extends over 17 amino acids. With 3 bases removed from V and 0 bases from J, the gap between germline ends came to 15 bases. Germline CDR1 is MGHRA and CDR2 is YSYEKL.

The rearrangement uses TRBV29-1 and TRBJ2-7; 10 bases fit TRBD2. CDR3 length: 17 residues. Germline CDR1 reads SQVTM; CDR2 reads ANQGSEA. Losses at the gene ends were 0 bases for V and 3 bases for J; bases not matched to a gene: 11. CDR3 coding DNA: TGCAGCGTTGAAGATCCTGAAGCGGGAGGGCCTGGCTACGAGCAGTACTTC. Amino acids: CSVEDPEAGGPGYEQYF.

V and J are TRBV9 and TRBJ2-2, with D unresolved. V was pared by 5 bases and J by 2 bases, with 1 base between. The length of the CDR3 is 11 residues. Germline V gene lookup returns CDR1 SGDLS and CDR2 YYNGEE. CDR3: CASSNTGELFF. The CDR3 DNA follows: TGTGCCAGCAGTAACACCGGGGAGCTGTTTTTT.

This clone was counted a single time. V gene TRBV4-1 combines with J gene TRBJ1-6, with TRBD1 as a possible D gene (6 bases). This CDR3 has 15 amino acids. Germline-derived CDR1 and CDR2 are MGHRA and YSYEKL. Trimming removed 0 bases at V and 9 bases at J, with 12 bases between. CDR3 in DNA: TGCGCCAGCAGCCAAGAATGGGGGGCGGTTTCACCCCTCCACTTT. Protein product: CASSQEWGAVSPLHF.

The V and J genes are TRBV14 and TRBJ2-5, with 14 bases that match TRBD2. The V gene end was trimmed by 3 bases and the J gene end by 2 bases; junction bases not matched to a gene: 5. This CDR3 contains 17 residues. Germline V CDR1 and CDR2: SGHDN, FVKESK. The CDR3 sequence is CASSHPGLAGAQETQYF. As DNA, the CDR3 is TGTGCCAGCAGCCACCCGGGACTAGCGGGGGCTCAAGAGACCCAGTACTTC.

This chain uses TRBV6-6 with TRBJ1-2; D possibly corresponds to TRBD1 (5 bases). This CDR3 region has 16 residues. V was pared by 5 bases and J by 4 bases, with 20 bases between. The germline V gene encodes CDR1 MNHNY and CDR2 SVGAGI (reference sequence). CDR3 DNA sequence: TGTGCCAGCAGTCCCGCAGGGACTTTGGGCGGCTATGGCTACACCTTC. Translation gives CASSPAGTLGGYGYTF.

The V gene is TRBV6-1, the J gene TRBJ2-5; 11 positions agree with TRBD2. Looked up from germline, CDR1 is MNHNS and CDR2 is SASEGT. This CDR3 is 21 amino acids long. V shed 2 bases, J shed 5 bases, and the junction held 22 bases outside the gene matches. The DNA for the CDR3 is TGTGCCAGCAGTGAATGGGTGACTAGCGGGACCCGATCGGGAGAGAAGGAGACCCAGTACTTC. Translated, it gives CASSEWVTSGTRSGEKETQYF.

The J gene is TRBJ1-3, the V gene TRBV20-1; D might be TRBD1 (5 bases). V was trimmed by 3 bases and J by 8 bases, leaving 23 bases between them. Looked up from germline, CDR1 is DFQATT and CDR2 is SNEGSKA (reference sequence). CDR3 length: 16 amino acids. The CDR3 sequence: CSASSQAAVPGDTIYF. DNA of the CDR3: TGCAGTGCTAGTAGCCAGGCCGCCGTCCCGGGGGACACCATATATTTT.

V usage is TRBV19 and J usage is TRBJ1-6; 10 bases line up with TRBD1. Germline-derived CDR1 and CDR2 are LNHDA and SQIVND (reference sequence). This CDR3 spans 19 amino acids. With 11 bases clipped from V and 0 bases from J, the junction kept 16 bases outside the gene matches. The CDR3: CAGGQGEPLLSSYNSPLHF. The CDR3 nucleotides read TGTGCCGGTGGACAGGGGGAACCTCTCTTGAGCTCCTATAATTCACCCCTCCACTTT. The full variable domain, in which reference TRBV19 and TRBJ1-6 provide the parts outside the CDR3, is DGGITQSPKYLFRKEGQNVTLSCEQNLNHDAMYWYRQDPGQGLRLIYYSQIVNDFQKGDIAEGYSVSREKKESFPLTVTSAQKNPTAFYLCAGGQGEPLLSSYNSPLHFGNGTRLTVT.